This T cell receptor beta chain derives from a study of T-cell memory formation after mild COVID-19. Turning to the study itself: Largely, TCR clusters stayed within a single donor. General study results and limits: For second-wave clones that peaked at day 37, SARS-CoV-2 specificity went unverified. The study detected some responding clones in pre-infection memory, suggesting cross-reactive memory joined.

The CDR3 is made up of 13 amino acids. The V end lost 3 bases, the J end lost 4 bases, and 10 bases lay between the germline ends. Germline CDR1 and CDR2: SGHVS and FQNEAQ. To note about this clonotype: Its target is unknown.

TCRdb passed the 5' RACE reads through MiXCR, listing each CDR3 protein once. Here the sample spans roughly 560,000 distinct CDR3 sequences, about a fifth being singletons. The sample consisted of PBMCs or a T cell subset sorted from them (not recorded which). This TCR was sampled from an adult woman who had mild COVID-19 (a few samples of this study predate the infection). Cell type and time point are not known. V is TRBV7-8 and J is TRBJ2-7; possibly TRBD1 for D (6 bases). This CDR3 reads CASSLDRYYEQYF. In DNA form, the CDR3 reads TGTGCCAGCAGCTTGGACAGATATTACGAGCAGTACTTC.